The T cell receptor beta chain under discussion was sequenced for a study of T cell changes during pregnancy in multiple sclerosis. This CDR3 is 18 amino acids long. V shed 1 base and J shed 1 base, with 17 bases lying between them. Germline assignment: CDR1 SGDLS and CDR2 YYNGEE. The assay was immunoSEQ multiplex PCR, and TCRdb's table has in-frame clones only and misses some. The sample has about 28,000 clones; 89% are singletons. The rearrangement uses TRBV9 and TRBJ2-2, with D perhaps matching TRBD1 (6 bases). The input for sequencing was CD4+ T cells from peripheral blood mononuclear cells, taken in the second trimester of pregnancy. This TCR was recovered from a female donor with multiple sclerosis, enrolled in a pregnancy study. CDR3 sequence: CASSVNGDTPGNTGELFF. The CDR3 DNA reads as TGTGCCAGCAGCGTAAATGGGGACACCCCGGGGAACACCGGGGAGCTGTTTTTT.